Following are 5 T cell receptor beta chains from one sample sequenced in a study of T cells in Graves' hyperthyroidism and ophthalmopathy. There were TCR beta CDR3 regions amplified from RNA transcripts. During a first-round RT-PCR of the TCR CDR3, the HTBI primer set was used. TCRdb reanalysed the multiplex PCR reads using MiXCR and keeps one entry per CDR3 protein. This table holds approximately 510,000 distinct CDR3 sequences, 35% to 50% found once. Sequences were obtained from peripheral blood or thyroid tissue (not recorded which). The source is an adult woman with Graves' disease, either hyperthyroidism or ophthalmopathy (not recorded which).

The rearrangement joins TRBV30 to TRBJ1-1; TRBD1 might be the D (5 bases). CDR1 is GTSNPN, CDR2 SVGIG, per germline (reference sequence). Trimming left V 0 bases short and J 5 bases short, with 10 bases between. This CDR3 is 13 amino acids long. CDR3 sequence (DNA): TGTGCCTGGAGTGTAAGCAGGGATACTGAAGCTTTCTTT. Translating it yields CAWSVSRDTEAFF.

This sequence joins TRBV20-1 and TRBJ2-3; D not resolved. Per germline, CDR1 DFQATT and CDR2 SNEGSKA (reference sequence). The CDR3 runs 11 residues. V lost 3 bases to trimming and J lost 13 bases, with 14 bases between them. In nucleotides, the CDR3 is TGCAGTGCTAGGTTTGAGCGTGAAAAGTATTTT. Translating it yields CSARFEREKYF.

This clonotype has just a few counts. The chain couples TRBV10-3 to TRBJ1-2, with 9 positions matching TRBD1. Germline values: CDR1 ENHRY, CDR2 SYGVKD. The CDR3 consists of 15 residues. V lost 10 bases, J lost 3 bases, and 12 bases stayed unmatched. The CDR3 DNA follows: TGTGCCACCTCGGAACAGGGGGCGGTAGACTATGGCTACACCTTC. Its protein product is CATSEQGAVDYGYTF.

Notes on this clonotype: A much bigger clone sits one base away, suggesting this may be a read error. CDR3 bases: TGTGCCAGCAGTGGTATAGGGAGCTACGAGCAGTACTTC. It yields the protein CASSGIGSYEQYF. The chain couples TRBV2 to TRBJ2-7, with D maybe TRBD2 (5 bases). V shed 4 bases and J shed 3 bases, with 10 bases lying between them. This CDR3 region has 13 residues. Germline values: CDR1 SNHLY, CDR2 FYNNEI. The full variable domain, completed using reference TRBV2 and TRBJ2-7, is EPEVTQTPSHQVTQMGQEVILRCVPISNHLYFYWYRQILGQKVEFLVSFYNNEISEKSEIFDDQFSVERPDGSNFTLKIRSTKLEDSAMYFCASSGIGSYEQYFGPGTRLTVT.

This clonotype was picked up many times. A junction end diverges from the germline sequence, so it may reflect a read error. The chain uses TRBV7-7 and TRBJ2-5, with D unresolved. The CDR3 is 13 residues long. CDR1 is SSHAT, CDR2 FNYEAQ, per germline (reference sequence). For the CDR3, the DNA is TGTGCTAGCAGCTTAGGCGTTAGAGAGACCCAGTACTTC. Protein: CASSLGVRETQYF.